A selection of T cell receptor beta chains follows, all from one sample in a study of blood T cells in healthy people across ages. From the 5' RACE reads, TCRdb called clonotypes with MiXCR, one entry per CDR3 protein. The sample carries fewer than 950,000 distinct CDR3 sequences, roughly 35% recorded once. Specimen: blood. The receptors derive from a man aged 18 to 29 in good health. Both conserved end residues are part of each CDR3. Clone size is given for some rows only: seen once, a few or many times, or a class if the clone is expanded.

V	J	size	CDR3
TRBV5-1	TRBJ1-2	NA	CASSLVGALGYTF
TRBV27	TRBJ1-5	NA	CASSLVGQGSQPQHF
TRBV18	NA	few	CASSPPGGGVYNEQYF
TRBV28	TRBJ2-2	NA	CATRDRGNTGELFF
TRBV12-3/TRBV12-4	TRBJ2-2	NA	CASSQAPTGELFF
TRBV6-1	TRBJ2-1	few	CASTQRNEQFF
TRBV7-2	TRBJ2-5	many	CASSLHPHEQYF
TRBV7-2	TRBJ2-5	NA	CASSLSRGGLETQYF
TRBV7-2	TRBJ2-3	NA	CASSVSRATDTQYF
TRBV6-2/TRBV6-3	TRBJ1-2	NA	CASSTFQGVEVDYGYTF
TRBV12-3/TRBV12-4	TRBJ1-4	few	CASSLSGVFNEKLFF
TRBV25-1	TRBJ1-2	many	CASSDPGTGYTF
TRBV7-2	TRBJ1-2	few	CASSLAPGGNGYTF
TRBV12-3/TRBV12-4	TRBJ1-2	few	CASSLSIVGYTF
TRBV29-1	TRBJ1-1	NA	CSGRGEMNTEAFF
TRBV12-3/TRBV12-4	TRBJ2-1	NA	CASSPDLGTYNEQFF
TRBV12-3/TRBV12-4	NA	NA	CASSDPDRVEQYF
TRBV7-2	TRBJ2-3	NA	CASTQGGGTDTQYF
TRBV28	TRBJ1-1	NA	CASSFLADDRANTEAFF
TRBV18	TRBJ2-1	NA	CASSPPGGGVYNEQFF
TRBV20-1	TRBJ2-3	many	CSALSPSGTSVTDTQYF
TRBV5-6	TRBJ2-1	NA	CASSHRPGLRYNEQFF
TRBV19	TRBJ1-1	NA	CASSIGVDEAFF
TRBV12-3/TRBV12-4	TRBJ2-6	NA	CASSSGTGPSGANVLTF
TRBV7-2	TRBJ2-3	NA	CASSLTLFSDTQYF
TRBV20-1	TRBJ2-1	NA	CSARGRQENNEQFF
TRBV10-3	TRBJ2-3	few	CASGTSDTQYF